These 28 T cell receptor beta chains were all obtained from the same sample, sequenced in a study of breast tumors, draining lymph nodes, adjacent tissues. MiXCR, applied by TCRdb to the multiplex PCR reads, yields one record per CDR3 protein. The table records 180,000 or so distinct CDR3 sequences, 25% to 40% of them present only once. Breast cancer patients provided tissue from their axillary draining lymph nodes. The sequencing input was axillary lymph node tissue. The receptors were sampled from a female donor with breast cancer. Some clones in this sample may be carry-over from other donors' samples.

In its sample, this clonotype was seen many times. This chain's CDR3 is CASSYSGQGYQPQHF. The CDR3 coding sequence is TGTGCCAGCAGTTACTCCGGACAGGGGTATCAGCCCCAGCATTTT. The rearrangement uses TRBV6-2 or TRBV6-3 and TRBJ1-5; the match to TRBD1 covers 9 bases. This CDR3 has 15 residues. V shed 0 bases, J shed 5 bases, and the junction held 2 bases outside the gene matches. The germline V gene has CDR1 MNHEY and CDR2 SVGEGT.

This clonotype was counted at least ten times. The V call is TRBV20-1, the J call TRBJ2-1; possible D gene TRBD1, 5 bases. V shed 5 bases and J shed 3 bases, with 17 bases lying between them. The germline V gene has CDR1 DFQATT and CDR2 SNEGSKA (reference sequence). The CDR3 loop spans 15 amino acids. The CDR3 sequence is CSAAPMGRNYNEQFF. The CDR3 region has the DNA TGCAGTGCTGCCCCGATGGGGCGGAACTACAATGAGCAGTTCTTC.

This clonotype was found many times. One end of the junction is discordant with germline, which a read error may explain. The chain recombines TRBV2 with TRBJ2-3, with D possibly matching TRBD1 (5 bases). The germline V gene encodes CDR1 SNHLY and CDR2 FYNNEI. The CDR3 is made up of 11 amino acids. DNA of the CDR3: TGTGCCAGCAGGGTCACAGGTACGCAGTATTTT. Protein product: CASRVTGTQYF.

This clonotype was picked up a small number of times. This chain links TRBV7-9 with TRBJ2-4; D assignment may be TRBD1 or TRBD2 (5 bases each). The CDR3 is 13 amino acids. V was cut by 3 bases and J by 11 bases, with 14 bases left in between. Germline loops: CDR1 SEHNR, CDR2 FQNEAQ (reference sequence). DNA for the CDR3: TGTGCCAGCAGCTTTGGGGACGTTCGCGTTCAGTACTTC. Translation gives CASSFGDVRVQYF. The complete variable domain, with remaining parts taken from reference TRBV7-9 and TRBJ2-4, reads DTGVSQNPRHKITKRGQNVTFRCDPISEHNRLYWYRQTLGQGPEFLTYFQNEAQLEKSRLLSDRFSAERPKGSFSTLEIQRTEQGDSAMYLCASSFGDVRVQYFGAGTRLSVL.

Notes on this clonotype: This sequence may be a read error, since a much larger clone differs from it by one base. The CDR3 nucleotides are TGTGCCGGCAGTCACTCGCCACAGGTTGGAGAGCAGTTCTTC. Translated, it gives CAGSHSPQVGEQFF. V usage is TRBV6-5 and J usage is TRBJ2-1, with TRBD1 as a possible D gene (5 bases). This CDR3 region has 14 residues. In germline, CDR1 is MNHEY, CDR2 SVGAGI.

This clonotype has a count of ten or more. V usage is TRBV2 and J usage is TRBJ2-3; TRBD2 matches at 7 bases. There are 15 residues in the CDR3. The junction had 6 bases not matched to a gene; V was cut back by 3 bases and J by 3 bases. CDR1 is SNHLY and CDR2 is FYNNEI in the germline V gene. The CDR3 reads CASSEELAMTDTQYF. Here the CDR3 DNA reads TGTGCCAGCAGTGAGGAACTAGCGATGACAGATACGCAGTATTTT. Based on the CDR3 plus reference TRBV2 and TRBJ2-3, the full variable domain is EPEVTQTPSHQVTQMGQEVILRCVPISNHLYFYWYRQILGQKVEFLVSFYNNEISEKSEIFDDQFSVERPDGSNFTLKIRSTKLEDSAMYFCASSEELAMTDTQYFGPGTRLTVL.

A remark on this clonotype: Here the CDR3 omits its conserved ending phenylalanine or tryptophan, so a read error is the likely source. The chain uses TRBV6-4 and TRBJ1-6; the D gene is possibly TRBD1 (5 bases). This CDR3 has 15 residues. The germline gives CDR1 MRHNA, CDR2 SNTAGT. CDR3 sequence reads: CASSPTGEGYSPLHS. CDR3 sequence (DNA): TGCGCCAGCAGCCCGACGGGGGAAGGATATTCACCCCTCCACTCT.

On this clonotype: One end of the junction fails to match germline, which may point to a read error. This chain uses TRBV5-6 with TRBJ2-7; D unresolved. This CDR3 has 14 amino acids. Germline loops: CDR1 SGHDT, CDR2 YYEEEE. CDR3 region: CASSLWRPDHEQCF. The CDR3 DNA reads TGTGCCAGCAGCTTGTGGCGGCCGGATCACGAGCAGTGCTTC.

This clonotype occurred a few times. The chain uses TRBV20-1 and TRBJ2-5; 10 bases agree with TRBD1. There are 16 residues in the CDR3. Losses at the gene ends were 0 bases for V and 1 base for J; bases not matched to a gene: 5. Germline CDR1 DFQATT, CDR2 SNEGSKA (reference sequence). In DNA form, the CDR3 reads TGCAGTGCTAGAGATGACAGGGGGCTCTCCCAAGAGACCCAGTACTTC. It yields the protein CSARDDRGLSQETQYF.

Many counts were recorded for this clonotype. CDR3 region: CASSLGYGTLYNEQFF. CDR3 bases: TGTGCCAGCAGCTTAGGTTACGGGACTCTCTACAATGAGCAGTTCTTC. The chain recombines TRBV7-8 with TRBJ2-1; tentatively, D is TRBD2 (6 bases). Trimming pared 1 base from V and 3 bases from J, leaving 13 bases between. Per germline, CDR1 SGHVS and CDR2 FQNEAQ. The length of the CDR3 is 16 residues.

Ten or more counts support this clonotype. The chain carries TRBV28 and TRBJ1-3; D is uncertain. V lost 5 bases and J lost 3, with 8 bases in between. Germline CDR1 reads MDHEN; CDR2 reads SYDVKM. CDR3 length equals 13 residues. CDR3 amino acids: CASSAPDGNTIYF. The CDR3 nucleotides read TGTGCCAGCAGTGCCCCAGATGGAAACACCATATATTTT.

V is TRBV10-3 and J is TRBJ2-6; D is possibly TRBD1 (5 bases). The CDR3 spans 18 residues. The ends were cut back, 4 bases at V and 0 bases at J, with 16 bases in the middle. From germline, CDR1 is ENHRY and CDR2 SYGVKD. In DNA, the CDR3 is TGTGCCATCAGTGTAAATCCAGGGCTGTGCTCTGGGGCCAACGTCCTGACTTTC. Translation: CAISVNPGLCSGANVLTF.

The chain uses TRBV30 and TRBJ1-1; D perhaps matches TRBD1 (6 bases). The germline V gene encodes CDR1 GTSNPN and CDR2 SVGIG (reference sequence). The CDR3 extends over 13 amino acids. The V end lost 2 bases, the J end lost 5 bases, and 12 bases lay between the germline ends. In nucleotides, the CDR3 is TGTGCCTGGAGTAAACAGGGAAATACTGAAGCTTTCTTT. Residues: CAWSKQGNTEAFF.

This clonotype has more than one count but fewer than ten. A much bigger clone sits one base away, suggesting this may be a read error. The chain joins TRBV7-2 to TRBJ2-5; 14 nucleotides line up with TRBD2. In germline, CDR1 is SGHTA, CDR2 FQGNSA. The V and J ends lost 2 bases and 9 bases, in that order; junction bases with no gene match: 11. CDR3 length equals 17 residues. The CDR3 loop is CASSLSPTSGGGKPQYF. For the CDR3, the DNA is TGTGCCAGCAGCTTATCCCCGACTAGCGGGGGGGGGAAGCCCCAGTACTTC. Variable domain in full (rest from reference TRBV7-2 and TRBJ2-5): GAGVSQSPSNKVTEKGKDVELRCDPISGHTALYWYRQSLGQGLEFLIYFQGNSAPDKSGLPSDRFSAERTGGSVSTLTIQRTQQEDSAVYLCASSLSPTSGGGKPQYFGPGTRLLVL.

The chain uses TRBV29-1 and TRBJ2-1; 7 bases map to TRBD1. CDR1 SQVTM and CDR2 ANQGSEA come from the germline V gene. This CDR3 contains 12 residues. Written as DNA, the CDR3 is TGCCAGCAGACAGGGACCTACAATGAGCAGTTCTTC. Its protein product is CQQTGTYNEQFF.

This clonotype was counted ten times or more. Here the CDR3 DNA reads TGCAGCGTTTCCCGGGGAGGGTGGTCCGAGCAGTACTTC. As protein: CSVSRGGWSEQYF. V and J are TRBV29-1 and TRBJ2-7; 7 bases map to TRBD2. V gave up 5 bases and J gave up 6 bases; unmatched junction bases: 10. There are 13 residues in the CDR3. From germline, CDR1 is SQVTM and CDR2 ANQGSEA.

This chain links TRBV12-3 or TRBV12-4 with TRBJ1-5; no definite D call. Trimming removed 4 bases at V and 9 bases at J, with 16 bases between. The CDR3 runs to 14 residues. The CDR3 bases are TGTGCCAGCAGTTACACCAGCGGGAGAAGGCCCCAGCATTTT. It codes for CASSYTSGRRPQHF.

V and J are TRBV4-1 and TRBJ2-1, with TRBD2 identical over 14 bases. The germline V gene has CDR1 MGHRA and CDR2 YSYEKL. This CDR3 spans 18 amino acids. J was trimmed by 15 bases and V by 0 bases; bases with no gene match: 16. The CDR3 sequence is CASSQDRGGTSGSDSRFF. The DNA for the CDR3 is TGCGCCAGCAGCCAAGACCGTGGGGGGACTAGCGGGAGCGATTCCCGGTTCTTC.

This clonotype has at least ten counts. A read error may account for a junction end that differs from germline. This rearrangement joins TRBV5-8 to TRBJ1-2; D is perhaps TRBD1 (6 bases). Germline V gene data show CDR1 as SGHTS and CDR2 as YDEGEE. This CDR3 spans 15 amino acids. This chain's CDR3 is CASSLGAGAAYGYTF. The DNA for the CDR3 is TGTGCCAGCAGCTTGGGGGCAGGGGCTGCATATGGCTATACCTTC.

Note on this clonotype: A much bigger clone sits one base away, suggesting this may be a read error. This chain connects TRBV20-1 to TRBJ2-7, with a possible D match to TRBD2 (6 bases). There are 13 residues in the CDR3. Germline V gene sequence: CDR1 DFQATT, CDR2 SNEGSKA (reference sequence). This CDR3 reads CSAGGDDGYAQYF. In DNA, the CDR3 is TGCAGTGCTGGAGGGGACGACGGTTACGCGCAGTACTTC.

This clonotype showed up just a few times. The genes are TRBV28 and TRBJ2-7, with a tentative D call TRBD2 (7 bases). V dropped 1 base and J dropped 6 bases, with 19 bases sitting between them. Germline V gene data show CDR1 as MDHEN and CDR2 as SYDVKM. This CDR3 is built from 16 residues. The DNA of the CDR3 is TGTGCCAGCAGTTTATCCCTAGGGGGGGGGCGACGCGAGCAGTACTTC. It encodes CASSLSLGGGRREQYF. Full variable domain (remainder filled in from reference TRBV28 and TRBJ2-7): DVKVTQSSRYLVKRTGEKVFLECVQDMDHENMFWYRQDPGLGLRLIYFSYDVKMKEKGDIPEGYSVSREKKERFSLILESASTNQTSMYLCASSLSLGGGRREQYFGPGTRLTVT.

This clonotype was counted only a few times. The chain links TRBV27 to TRBJ2-3; 8 nucleotides line up with TRBD1. The CDR3 consists of 13 residues. The V segment lost 6 bases and the J segment 1 base; nucleotides outside the gene matches: 0. In germline, CDR1 is MNHEY, CDR2 SMNVEV (reference sequence). This chain's CDR3 is CASRGQGTDTQYF. Here the CDR3 DNA reads TGTGCCAGCAGGGGACAGGGCACAGATACGCAGTATTTT.

On this clonotype itself: Being one base from a much bigger clone, this may be a read error. The gene calls are TRBV6-1 and TRBJ2-5; 7 bases line up with TRBD2. This CDR3 region has 15 residues. CDR1 and CDR2 (germline): MNHNS, SASEGT. The CDR3 DNA follows: TGTGCCAGCAGAAAGCTAGCGGACCGTTGGGAGACCCGGTACTTC. Translated, it gives CASRKLADRWETRYF.

The sample holds many counts of this clonotype. The rearrangement joins TRBV28 to TRBJ2-7; 7 bases are shared with TRBD1. V lost 6 bases and J lost 3; bases outside the gene matches: 8. Germline V gene data show CDR1 as MDHEN and CDR2 as SYDVKM. The CDR3 totals 14 residues. The CDR3 DNA reads TGTGCCAGCAGCGCTCAGACAGGGCTCTACGAGCAGTACTTC. The encoded protein is CASSAQTGLYEQYF.

The sample holds many counts of this clonotype. A read error is possible here, since a much larger clone lies one base away. The chain carries TRBV24-1 and TRBJ2-6; 7 bases line up with TRBD1. Germline-derived CDR1 and CDR2 are KGHDR and SFDVKD. The CDR3 has 19 residues. The CDR3 loop reads CATSDPRDSLVSGANVLPF. Here the CDR3 DNA reads TGTGCCACCAGTGATCCCCGGGACAGCCTTGTTTCTGGGGCCAACGTCCTGCCTTTC.

This clonotype appeared once. Sequence at one end of the junction differs from germline and may be a read error. The chain has TRBV2 and TRBJ2-3; 16 bases are shared with TRBD2. Per germline, CDR1 SNHLY and CDR2 FYNNEI. The CDR3 spans 13 residues. The CDR3 nucleotides read TGTGCCACCGGGACTAGCGGGAGGGATACGCAGCACTTT. Translating gives CATGTSGRDTQHF.

This clonotype was seen many times. The rearrangement links TRBV20-1 to TRBJ2-3; unclear D gene. Germline assignment: CDR1 DFQATT and CDR2 SNEGSKA (reference sequence). The ends were cut back, 6 bases at V and 0 bases at J, with 19 bases in the middle. This CDR3 region has 16 residues. The chain's CDR3 is CSAHPYVGSSTDTQYF. CDR3 nucleotide sequence: TGCAGTGCCCACCCCTACGTTGGTTCTAGCACAGATACGCAGTATTTT.

This clonotype has just one count. The junction does not match germline at one end; this may be a read error. The rearrangement joins TRBV5-1 to TRBJ2-3; possibly TRBD2 for D (6 bases). This CDR3 is built from 15 residues. Germline V lookup: CDR1 SGHRS, CDR2 YFSETQ. The CDR3 protein is CASSLTAGSTDTQYF. CDR3 DNA: TGCGCCAGCAGCTTGACTGCGGGGAGCACAGATACGCAGTACTTT.